This is a list of T cell receptor beta chains from one sample in a study of OX40 agonist ivuxolimab in advanced cancers. Produced via immunoSEQ multiplex PCR; TCRdb's table is partial and in-frame only. The sample lists 95,000 to 120,000 clones, roughly 90% occurring once. Sample: CD4+ or CD8+ T cells sorted from blood, taken in a trial of the OX40 agonist ivuxolimab. These receptors all stem from an adult with an advanced solid tumor such as melanoma, head and neck, liver or kidney cancer. CDR3s include the opening cysteine and the closing phenylalanine or tryptophan. A D gene is named only where the DNA matches it firmly. Where a row states a size, it is once, few, many or the class of an expanded clone; other rows omit it.

TRBD2	TRBV2	once	TRBJ2-1	CASSEGIGGGYNEQFF	TGTGCCAGCAGTGAAGGAATCGGCGGGGGTTACAATGAGCAGTTCTTC
NA	TRBV11-3	NA	TRBJ2-3	CASSPQISTDTQYF	TGTGCCAGCAGCCCACAAATTTCCACAGATACGCAGTATTTT
NA	TRBV10-3	NA	TRBJ2-5	CAITDTLQETQYF	TGTGCCATCACCGACACCCTGCAAGAGACCCAGTACTTC
NA	TRBV5-1	NA	TRBJ2-3	CASSLGLGATQYF	TGCGCCAGCAGCTTGGGGCTAGGGGCTACGCAGTATTTT
NA	TRBV6-5	NA	TRBJ1-2	CASSSPSGQGYGYTF	TGTGCCAGCAGTTCCCCCTCGGGTCAGGGCTATGGCTACACCTTC
TRBD2	TRBV11-3	NA	TRBJ2-2	CASSLGPGGPSGELFF	TGTGCCAGCAGCTTAGGGCCGGGAGGGCCATCCGGGGAGCTGTTTTTT
NA	TRBV18	NA	TRBJ1-3	CASSPPSSSGNTIYF	TGTGCCAGCTCACCACCATCGAGCTCTGGAAACACCATATATTTT
NA	TRBV11-3	NA	TRBJ2-3	CASSTPPLLNTDTQYF	TGTGCCAGCAGCACCCCCCCCCTCTTGAACACAGATACGCAGTATTTT
NA	TRBV5-1	NA	TRBJ2-1	CASSFGRLAYNEQFF	TGCGCCAGCAGCTTCGGGCGGCTAGCCTACAATGAGCAGTTCTTC
TRBD2	TRBV6-5	NA	TRBJ2-1	CASRRSGGSQFF	TGTGCCAGCAGACGCTCGGGAGGCTCGCAGTTCTTC
NA	TRBV27	NA	TRBJ1-5	CASSLSLPGYSNQPQHF	TGTGCCAGCAGTTTATCACTGCCAGGGTATAGCAATCAGCCCCAGCATTTT
NA	TRBV5-4	few	TRBJ1-2	CASSQDVSGLGYTF	TGTGCCAGCAGCCAAGATGTTTCGGGTCTCGGGTACACCTTC
TRBD1	TRBV6-5	NA	TRBJ2-7	CASSYTGTAAYEQYF	TGTGCCAGCAGCTATACCGGGACAGCAGCCTACGAGCAGTACTTC
TRBD2	TRBV5-8	NA	TRBJ2-1	CASRMTSGRPIPFF	TGTGCCAGCAGGATGACTAGCGGGAGGCCTATCCCGTTCTTC
NA	TRBV27	NA	TRBJ2-6	CASSELTGHLNVLTF	TGTGCCAGCAGTGAACTCACGGGACATTTAAACGTCCTGACTTTC
NA	TRBV19	NA	TRBJ1-3	CASSSKTGAGNTIYF	TGTGCCAGTAGTTCCAAGACAGGAGCTGGAAACACCATATATTTT
NA	TRBV7-6	NA	TRBJ1-1	CASSLRGSGMNTEAFF	TGTGCCAGCTCCCTGCGAGGGTCGGGGATGAACACTGAAGCTTTCTTT
TRBD2	TRBV7-9	NA	TRBJ2-5	CASSPGTSGGQETQYF	TGTGCCAGCAGCCCAGGGACTAGCGGGGGGCAAGAGACCCAGTACTTC
TRBD1	TRBV5-4	NA	TRBJ1-5	CASSSPGQGSNQPQHF	TGTGCCAGCAGCTCGCCGGGACAGGGATCCAATCAGCCCCAGCATTTT
TRBD1	TRBV7-9	NA	TRBJ1-1	CASSLDWDRGKFGTEAFF	TGTGCCAGCAGCTTAGATTGGGACAGGGGAAAGTTCGGCACTGAAGCTTTCTTT
NA	TRBV19	NA	TRBJ2-5	CASSTQGLSLETQYF	TGTGCCAGTAGTACCCAGGGTTTGTCGTTAGAGACCCAGTACTTC
TRBD2	TRBV18	NA	TRBJ2-3	CARPDGGASTDTQYF	TGTGCCAGGCCCGACGGGGGGGCTAGCACAGATACGCAGTATTTT
TRBD1	TRBV25-1	NA	TRBJ2-7	CASSPRQGTYEQYF	TGTGCCAGCAGTCCACGACAGGGCACCTACGAGCAGTACTTC
NA	TRBV5-1	NA	TRBJ2-7	CASSLDKRLYEQYF	TGCGCCAGCAGCTTGGACAAACGGCTTTACGAGCAGTACTTC
TRBD1	TRBV6-5	NA	TRBJ1-2	CASSQTGGGGYTF	TGTGCCAGCAGCCAGACAGGGGGCGGCGGCTACACCTTC
NA	TRBV27	once	TRBJ2-5	CASSLSGSGWDNFQETQYF	TGTGCCAGCAGTTTATCGGGTAGTGGGTGGGACAACTTCCAAGAGACCCAGTACTTC
TRBD1	TRBV10-3	NA	TRBJ1-2	CAIKGTEANYGYTF	TGTGCCATCAAGGGGACAGAGGCTAACTATGGCTACACCTTC
NA	TRBV7-9	NA	TRBJ1-6	CASGPGNSPLHF	TGTGCCAGCGGCCCGGGTAATTCACCCCTCCACTTT
TRBD1	TRBV2	NA	TRBJ2-6	CASSVDRRPLSGANVLTF	TGTGCCAGCAGCGTGGACAGGCGACCTCTCTCTGGGGCCAACGTCCTGACTTTC
NA	TRBV7-9	NA	TRBJ1-5	CASSLVLGGLSNQPQHF	TGTGCCAGCAGCTTAGTATTGGGGGGGCTTAGCAATCAGCCCCAGCATTTT
NA	TRBV5-1	NA	TRBJ2-4	CASTGGSNLAKNIQYF	TGCGCCAGCACCGGGGGAAGCAATCTAGCCAAAAACATTCAGTACTTC
TRBD1	TRBV4-1	NA	TRBJ2-7	CASSHGQAYEQYF	TGCGCCAGCAGCCATGGACAGGCCTACGAGCAGTACTTC
NA	TRBV5-1	once	TRBJ1-1	CASSLNVGTDLMNTEAFF	TGCGCCAGCAGCTTGAATGTGGGAACAGACCTCATGAACACTGAAGCTTTCTTT
TRBD1	TRBV19	NA	TRBJ1-1	CASSGGTGANAEAFF	TGTGCCAGTAGTGGGGGGACAGGCGCGAACGCTGAAGCTTTCTTT
TRBD1	TRBV9	NA	TRBJ2-5	CASSVEGTGVPGETQYF	TGTGCCAGCAGCGTCGAGGGGACAGGGGTCCCCGGGGAGACCCAGTACTTC
NA	TRBV5-1	NA	TRBJ2-4	CASSLAGYENIQYF	TGCGCCAGCAGCTTGGCGGGTTATGAAAACATTCAGTACTTC
NA	TRBV9	NA	TRBJ1-3	CASSVQGNSGNTIYF	TGTGCCAGCAGCGTGCAAGGGAACTCTGGAAACACCATATATTTT
NA	TRBV4-1	NA	TRBJ2-1	CASSLMAWTKDEQFF	TGCGCCAGCAGTCTTATGGCCTGGACTAAGGATGAGCAGTTCTTC
NA	TRBV11-1	NA	TRBJ2-2	CASSRIHGPGELFF	TGTGCCAGCAGCCGGATACACGGCCCCGGGGAGCTGTTTTTT
TRBD1	TRBV5-1	NA	TRBJ2-1	CASSLGGAQTYNEQFF	TGCGCCAGCAGCCTAGGGGGCGCACAGACCTACAATGAGCAGTTCTTC
TRBD1	TRBV10-3	once	TRBJ2-1	CAIKGQGVFSEQFF	TGTGCCATCAAGGGACAGGGGGTCTTTTCTGAGCAGTTCTTC
NA	TRBV7-9	NA	TRBJ2-7	CASSVEQGTYEQYF	TGTGCCAGCAGCGTAGAACAGGGAACCTACGAGCAGTACTTC
TRBD1	TRBV11-2	NA	TRBJ1-1	CASSFPGQRNTEAFF	TGTGCCAGCAGCTTTCCGGGACAGCGGAACACTGAAGCTTTCTTT
NA	TRBV2	NA	TRBJ2-1	CASSVSGGFGNEQFF	TGTGCCAGCAGTGTGTCAGGAGGGTTCGGCAATGAGCAGTTCTTC
NA	TRBV15	NA	TRBJ1-2	CATSRDRDKGYGYTF	TGTGCCACCAGCAGAGATAGGGACAAAGGCTATGGCTACACCTTC
NA	TRBV6-1	NA	TRBJ2-7	CASSGSYEQYF	TGTGCCAGCAGCGGCTCCTACGAGCAGTACTTC
NA	TRBV7-8	NA	TRBJ2-1	CASSLSIGPYNEQFF	TGTGCCAGCAGCTTATCGATTGGCCCCTACAATGAGCAGTTCTTC
TRBD2	TRBV2	NA	TRBJ2-3	CASSRTSGTDTQYF	TGTGCCTCCTCACGGACTAGCGGCACAGATACGCAGTATTTT
NA	TRBV5-1	NA	TRBJ1-1	CASSLGQTMNTEAFF	TGCGCCAGCAGCTTGGGACAGACCATGAACACTGAAGCTTTCTTT
TRBD1	TRBV2	NA	TRBJ1-5	CASSPGQTHTQPQHF	TGTGCCAGCAGTCCGGGACAGACCCATACTCAGCCCCAGCATTTT
NA	TRBV5-1	NA	TRBJ2-7	CASSFPRADEQYF	TGCGCCAGCAGCTTCCCCAGGGCGGACGAGCAGTACTTC